This entry describes one TCR beta chain. This specimen belongs to a study of technical replicates of blood from four donors. TCRdb's table, derived via immunoSEQ multiplex PCR, lists solely in-frame clones and lacks some. The sample consists of approximately 97,000 clones, 96% of them appearing once. This CDR3 is 13 amino acids long. CDR1 is SGHVS, CDR2 FQNEAQ, per germline. Trimming took 5 bases from V and 3 from J, leaving 10 bases between them. The TCR comes from a human donor in good health. Specimen: T cells isolated from PBMCs. The rearrangement joins TRBV7-8 to TRBJ1-1; D is unclear. CDR3: CASSPEFDTEAFF. As DNA, the CDR3 is TGTGCCAGCAGCCCTGAGTTCGACACTGAAGCTTTCTTT.